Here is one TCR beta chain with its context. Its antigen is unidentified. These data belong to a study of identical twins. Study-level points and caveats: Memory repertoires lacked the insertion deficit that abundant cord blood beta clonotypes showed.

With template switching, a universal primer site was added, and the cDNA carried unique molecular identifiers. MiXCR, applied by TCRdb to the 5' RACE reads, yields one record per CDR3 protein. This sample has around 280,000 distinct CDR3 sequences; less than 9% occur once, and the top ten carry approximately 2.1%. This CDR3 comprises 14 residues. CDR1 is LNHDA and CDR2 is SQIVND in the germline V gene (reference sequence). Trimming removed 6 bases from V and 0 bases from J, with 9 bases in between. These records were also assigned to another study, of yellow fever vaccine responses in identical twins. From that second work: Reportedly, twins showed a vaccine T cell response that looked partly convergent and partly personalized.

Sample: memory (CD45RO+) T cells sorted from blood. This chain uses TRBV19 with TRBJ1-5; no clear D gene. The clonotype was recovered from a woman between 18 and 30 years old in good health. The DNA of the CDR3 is TGTGCCAGTAGCGTGGTCAGTAGCAATCAGCCCCAGCATTTT. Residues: CASSVVSSNQPQHF.